A single sample gave rise to the 7 T cell receptor beta chains below, sequenced in a study of T cell responses to AZD1222 COVID-19 vaccine. The repertoire was sequenced with immunoSEQ multiplex PCR; TCRdb's copy has only in-frame clones and lacks some. This sample has 95,000 to 150,000 clones, with roughly 93% found just once. The sample in question was peripheral blood, obtained on day 0 of AZD1222 vaccination. The receptor source for this set is an adult in good health.

The chain is built from TRBV6-2 or TRBV6-3 and TRBJ1-3, with D unresolved. The germline gives CDR1 MNHEY, CDR2 SVGEGT. Trimming stripped 1 base from V and 3 bases from J, with 1 base between. The CDR3 is 12 residues long. The CDR3 DNA reads TGTGCCAGCAGTTACTTTGGAAACACCATATATTTT. It is translated as CASSYFGNTIYF.

The chain couples TRBV6-5 to TRBJ1-6; no clear D. The V gene lost 4 bases and the J gene lost 7 bases, with 14 bases spanning the gap. From germline, CDR1 is MNHEY and CDR2 SVGAGI. The CDR3 is 15 residues long. The CDR3 nucleotides read TGTGCCAGCAGTTCCTCGACATCCACCAATTCACCCCTCCACTTT. Translation: CASSSSTSTNSPLHF.

V is TRBV6-5 and J is TRBJ2-3; 9 positions match TRBD2. CDR1 and CDR2 from the germline V gene are MNHEY and SVGAGI. This CDR3 region has 14 residues. The V segment lost 5 bases and the J segment 5 bases; nucleotides outside the gene matches: 5. This chain's CDR3 is CASSKGLAIDTQYF. The CDR3 DNA reads as TGTGCCAGCAGTAAGGGACTAGCAATAGATACGCAGTATTTT.

The V gene is TRBV5-6, the J gene TRBJ1-1; D may be TRBD1 (6 bases). The ends were cut back, 0 bases at V and 7 bases at J, with 16 bases in the middle. CDR3 length: 15 amino acids. Germline V gives CDR1 SGHDT, CDR2 YYEEEE. CDR3 loop: CASSLGLTGDFEAFF. The CDR3 nucleotides read TGTGCCAGCAGCTTGGGGTTGACAGGCGACTTTGAAGCTTTCTTT.

This chain links TRBV7-3 with TRBJ1-1; D gene unclear. Looked up from germline, CDR1 is SGHTA and CDR2 is FQGTGA. V was trimmed by 3 bases and J by 1 base, leaving 6 bases between them. This CDR3 contains 13 residues. CDR3 loop: CASSLDRNTEAFF. The CDR3 coding sequence is TGTGCCAGCAGCTTGGACCGGAACACTGAAGCTTTCTTT.

J is TRBJ1-4 and V is TRBV29-1; D perhaps matches TRBD1 (5 bases). Trimming stripped 0 bases from V and 7 bases from J, with 9 bases between. The CDR3 contains 13 residues. CDR1 and CDR2 from the germline V gene are SQVTM and ANQGSEA. CDR3 DNA: TGCAGCGTTGAAGAGGGGCAGACTGAAAAACTGTTTTTT. Protein product: CSVEEGQTEKLFF.

The J gene is TRBJ2-3, the V gene TRBV7-9; 7 bases agree with TRBD2. V was clipped by 6 bases and J by 4 bases; unmatched bases: 10. CDR1 and CDR2 from the germline V gene are SEHNR and FQNEAQ (reference sequence). The CDR3 consists of 15 residues. The DNA of the CDR3 is TGTGCCAGCAGAACCGGGCGGGAGATGCCAGATACGCAGTATTTT. This encodes CASRTGREMPDTQYF.